A single sample gave rise to the 4 T cell receptor beta chains below, sequenced in a study of PD-1 blockade in mismatch repair-deficient tumors. Method: immunoSEQ multiplex PCR; TCRdb's copy keeps in-frame clones and lacks some. The sample includes 60,000 to 70,000 clones, around 88% of them seen just once. Sequences were derived from peripheral blood, sampled 52 weeks after starting pembrolizumab. These receptors came from an adult with mismatch repair-deficient cancer.

The chain uses TRBV29-1 and TRBJ2-2, with a tentative D call TRBD2 (6 bases). Germline V CDR1 and CDR2: SQVTM, ANQGSEA. The CDR3 contains 13 residues. Trimming took 4 bases from V and 7 from J, leaving 13 bases between them. CDR3: CSVVFREDGELFF. The CDR3 DNA is TGCAGCGTTGTGTTCAGGGAGGACGGGGAGCTGTTTTTT.

This chain connects TRBV6-6 to TRBJ2-7, with D possibly TRBD2 on 6 matching bases. V lost 4 bases and J lost 4, with 17 bases in between. CDR1 and CDR2 from the germline V gene are MNHNY and SVGAGI (reference sequence). The CDR3 runs to 15 residues. CDR3 sequence reads: CASSSQDREWYEQYF. The CDR3 coding sequence is TGTGCCAGCAGTTCCCAAGATCGGGAGTGGTACGAGCAGTACTTC.

The rearrangement links TRBV6-5 to TRBJ2-7; D might be TRBD1 (7 bases). Germline V gene sequence: CDR1 MNHEY, CDR2 SVGAGI. The CDR3 contains 14 residues. V lost 7 bases to trimming and J lost 3 bases, with 16 bases between them. This CDR3 reads CASTQGGGIYEQYF. The CDR3 coding sequence is TGTGCCAGCACCCAGGGGGGCGGGATCTACGAGCAGTACTTC.

J is TRBJ2-4 and V is TRBV5-6; D is unclear. The germline V gene has CDR1 SGHDT and CDR2 YYEEEE. The ends were cut back, 1 base at V and 7 bases at J, with 15 bases in the middle. This CDR3 has 15 residues. CDR3 sequence reads: CASSLYRVNGNIQYF. The CDR3 DNA reads TGTGCCAGCAGCTTGTACAGAGTGAACGGGAACATTCAGTACTTC.